This TCR beta chain was recorded in a study of regulatory T cells in long-lasting Graves disease. Arm-PCR of CDR3 regions with iRepertoire HTBI primers generated TCR beta libraries. TCRdb itself ran the multiplex PCR reads through MiXCR, one entry per CDR3 protein. The sample lists about 470,000 distinct CDR3 sequences; roughly 21% were seen once. Germline V gives CDR1 SGHDN, CDR2 FVKESK. Trimming shortened V by 2 bases and J by 1 base, and 11 bases separated the two germline ends. CDR3 length: 15 amino acids. The time point is: persistent/refractory GD, antithyroid drugs over 5 years with positive TRAb. PBMC-extracted RNA yielded the TCR library.

The source is a female donor with Graves disease. The gene calls are TRBV14 and TRBJ1-1, with a possible D match to TRBD1 (5 bases). The specimen comprised peripheral blood mononuclear cells (PBMCs), sampled when the disease was refractory, from a patient treated with antithyroid drugs. CDR3 amino acids: CASSQTTGGNTEAFF. Here the CDR3 DNA reads TGTGCCAGCAGCCAAACCACTGGGGGGAACACTGAAGCTTTCTTT. The full variable domain, with the rest looked up from reference TRBV14 and TRBJ1-1, is EAGVTQFPSHSVIEKGQTVTLRCDPISGHDNLYWYRRVMGKEIKFLLHFVKESKQDESGMPNNRFLAERTGGTYSTLKVQPAELEDSGVYFCASSQTTGGNTEAFFGQGTRLTVV.